The 21 T cell receptor beta chains listed next were all sequenced from one sample in a study of preoperative IRX-2 immunotherapy in early breast cancer. Some clones are missing from TCRdb's copy, which holds only in-frame ones; the method was immunoSEQ multiplex PCR. The sample has around 25,000 clones, nearly 80% seen once. As to treatment: preoperative locoregional IRX-2 cytokine immunotherapy. The sample in question was lymph node tissue, obtained before IRX-2 immunotherapy. These receptors all stem from a human donor with breast cancer.

This chain joins TRBV6-7 and TRBJ2-7; D is perhaps TRBD1 or TRBD2 (5 bases each). TRBV6-7 belongs to the ORF category, with a function that is uncertain. The CDR3 runs to 16 residues. V lost 0 bases, J lost 5 bases, and 17 bases lay in between. CDR3 residues: CASSYSGRGKRDEQYF. The CDR3 DNA follows: TGTGCCAGCAGTTACTCGGGTAGGGGAAAGAGGGACGAGCAGTACTTC.

CDR3 in DNA: TGTGCCAGCATCACGGCGGGGGGTTGGGGGAGGCCGAACACTGAAGCTTTCTTT. Translation: CASITAGGWGRPNTEAFF. This rearrangement joins TRBV11-3 to TRBJ1-1; possibly TRBD1 for D (5 bases). This CDR3 has 18 amino acids. Germline CDR1 SGHNT, CDR2 YENEEA. V lost 7 bases and J lost 1, with 25 bases in between.

This sequence joins TRBV7-6 and TRBJ2-5; D gene uncertain. Trimming stripped 5 bases from V and 1 base from J, with 17 bases between. The CDR3 length is 16 residues. Germline CDR1 and CDR2: SGHVS and FNYEAQ. The CDR3 here is CASSQGIRALQETQYF. The CDR3 DNA reads TGTGCCAGCAGCCAAGGGATCCGGGCGCTCCAAGAGACCCAGTACTTC.

This chain uses TRBV19 with TRBJ1-5; weak D call: TRBD1 (5 bases). The V and J ends lost 6 bases and 0 bases respectively, with 12 bases between them. The germline gives CDR1 LNHDA, CDR2 SQIVND (reference sequence). The CDR3 has 15 residues. CDR3 residues: CASSPSGVSNQPQHF. The CDR3 DNA is TGTGCCAGTAGCCCATCGGGGGTTAGCAATCAGCCCCAGCATTTT.

The chain carries TRBV6-4 and TRBJ1-2; a weak D match, TRBD1 (5 bases). The CDR3 totals 16 residues. V was trimmed by 4 bases and J by 12 bases, leaving 27 bases between them. Looked up from germline, CDR1 is MRHNA and CDR2 is SNTAGT. The CDR3 DNA is TGTGCCAGCAGTGTGGAAAGGGGTAGAGGGACTATGAAGAACACCTTC. Its protein is CASSVERGRGTMKNTF.

The chain has TRBV6-7 and TRBJ1-2; D is perhaps TRBD1 (5 bases). TRBV6-7 is flagged as an ORF with uncertain function. The length of the CDR3 is 15 residues. Trimming stripped 2 bases from V and 7 bases from J, with 17 bases between. The CDR3 DNA follows: TGTGCCAGCAGTTACCCCTTTGAGACAGATCTTGGCTACACCTTC. Protein product: CASSYPFETDLGYTF.

This clone has a single count. Written as DNA, the CDR3 is TGTGCCAGCAGTGCGGAGGGAATGAACACTGAAGCTTTCTTT. Its protein is CASSAEGMNTEAFF. This chain links TRBV6-8 with TRBJ1-1; D unresolved. Germline assignment: CDR1 MNHGY and CDR2 SAAAGT. There are 14 residues in the CDR3. The V end lost 5 bases, the J end lost 0 bases, and 10 bases lay between the germline ends.

This rearrangement joins TRBV18 to TRBJ2-5; D unclear. Trimming pared 2 bases from V and 5 bases from J, leaving 6 bases between. Germline V gene sequence: CDR1 KGHSH, CDR2 LQKENI. This CDR3 has 12 residues. The CDR3 sequence: CASSPYAETQYF. The CDR3 coding sequence is TGTGCCAGCTCACCATATGCGGAGACCCAGTACTTC.

This chain connects TRBV18 to TRBJ2-7; possible D gene TRBD2, 5 bases. Germline V gene lookup returns CDR1 KGHSH and CDR2 LQKENI. The V and J ends lost 5 bases and 2 bases respectively, with 16 bases between them. The CDR3 has 15 amino acids. CDR3 sequence (DNA): TGTGCCAGCTCATCGCCGAGGGAGTTCCCCTACGAGCAGTACTTC. This sequence encodes CASSSPREFPYEQYF. The full variable domain, rest sourced from reference TRBV18 and TRBJ2-7, is NAGVMQNPRHLVRRRGQEARLRCSPMKGHSHVYWYRQLPEEGLKFMVYLQKENIIDESGMPKERFSAEFPKEGPSILRIQQVVRGDSAAYFCASSSPREFPYEQYFGPGTRLTVT.

CDR3 protein: CASSYSGTGDYGYTF. The CDR3 DNA sequence: TGTGCCAGCAGTTACTCTGGGACAGGGGACTATGGCTACACCTTC. The rearrangement joins TRBV6-8 to TRBJ1-2; 10 bases fit TRBD1. Germline lookup yields CDR1 MNHGY and CDR2 SAAAGT. This CDR3 has 15 residues. V shed 0 bases, J shed 3 bases, and the junction held 1 base outside the gene matches.

This clone was recorded only once. The chain recombines TRBV28 with TRBJ1-5; D call uncertain. CDR3 length equals 15 residues. V shed 4 bases and J shed 3 bases, with 13 bases lying between them. Germline assignment: CDR1 MDHEN and CDR2 SYDVKM. CDR3: CASSSPRGFNQPQHF. The CDR3 DNA reads as TGTGCCAGCAGTTCCCCCCGCGGGTTCAATCAGCCCCAGCATTTT. Supplemented by reference TRBV28 and TRBJ1-5, the full variable domain reads DVKVTQSSRYLVKRTGEKVFLECVQDMDHENMFWYRQDPGLGLRLIYFSYDVKMKEKGDIPEGYSVSREKKERFSLILESASTNQTSMYLCASSSPRGFNQPQHFGDGTRLSIL.

The chain recombines TRBV15 with TRBJ1-5; possibly TRBD1 for D (5 bases). With 5 bases removed from V and 7 bases from J, the gap between germline ends came to 15 bases. CDR3 length: 14 amino acids. CDR1 and CDR2 from the germline V gene are LNHNV and YYDKDF (reference sequence). CDR3 amino acids: CATSVRRQGQPQHF. The CDR3 DNA sequence: TGTGCCACCAGCGTTAGGAGGCAGGGACAGCCCCAGCATTTT.

This clone has only one observation. The rearrangement uses TRBV7-1 and TRBJ1-4; 10 positions match TRBD1. TRBV7-1 is an ORF, and what it does is uncertain. J lost 7 bases, V lost 4 bases, and 6 bases had no gene match. This CDR3 comprises 15 residues. The CDR3 DNA is TGTGCCAGCAGCTACCGACAGGGGGCTATTGAAAAACTGTTTTTT. Translating it yields CASSYRQGAIEKLFF.

V and J are TRBV23-1 and TRBJ1-1; a weak D match, TRBD1 (5 bases). TRBV23-1 belongs to the ORF category, with a function that is uncertain. CDR3 length: 14 amino acids. V dropped 6 bases and J dropped 7 bases, with 18 bases sitting between them. Here the CDR3 reads CASSHPGPPLEAFF. The CDR3 DNA reads as TGCGCCAGCAGCCATCCGGGACCCCCACTTGAAGCTTTCTTT.

The chain is built from TRBV19 and TRBJ1-2, with D possibly matching TRBD1 (6 bases). From germline, CDR1 is LNHDA and CDR2 SQIVND (reference sequence). CDR3 length: 17 residues. V lost 3 bases to trimming and J lost 2 bases, with 19 bases between them. The CDR3 sequence is CASSIEVLGQINYGYTF. The DNA of the CDR3 is TGTGCCAGTAGTATCGAGGTGTTGGGACAAATAAACTATGGCTACACCTTC.

The table lists this clone with a count of one. V usage is TRBV6-8 and J usage is TRBJ1-6, with 9 bases aligning to TRBD1. CDR1 is MNHGY, CDR2 SAAAGT, per germline. Trimming at V came to 6 bases and at J to 6 bases, leaving 9 bases not matched to a gene. The CDR3 has 16 amino acids. CDR3 sequence: CASSPHRDRANSPLHF. CDR3 coding DNA: TGTGCCAGCAGCCCACACCGGGACAGGGCTAATTCACCCCTCCACTTT.

CDR3 loop: CASSLEGDRVGLRGNEQFF. The DNA for the CDR3 is TGTGCCAGCAGCTTAGAGGGGGACAGGGTAGGTCTAAGGGGCAATGAGCAGTTCTTC. The rearrangement uses TRBV11-3 and TRBJ2-1; 9 bases map to TRBD1. Germline assignment: CDR1 SGHNT and CDR2 YENEEA. V gave up 0 bases and J gave up 6 bases; unmatched junction bases: 15. CDR3 length: 19 residues.

J is TRBJ1-3 and V is TRBV10-3, with no clear D. Germline V CDR1 and CDR2: ENHRY, SYGVKD. V was trimmed by 2 bases and J by 2 bases, leaving 7 bases between them. The CDR3 is made up of 14 amino acids. The DNA of the CDR3 is TGTGCCATCAGTGAGAGGAATACTGGAAACACCATATATTTT. It yields the protein CAISERNTGNTIYF.

J is TRBJ1-4 and V is TRBV6-8, with D possibly TRBD1 on 5 matching bases. CDR1 and CDR2 from the germline V gene are MNHGY and SAAAGT. The CDR3 totals 13 residues. The V and J ends lost 8 bases and 4 bases respectively, with 11 bases between them. The CDR3 nucleotides are TGTGCCAGCGGCCGGGACTTTAATGAAAAACTGTTTTTT. Its translation: CASGRDFNEKLFF.

CDR3 sequence (DNA): TGTGCCAGCAGCTTAGAGATAGGTTTTAACTATGGCTACACCTTC. This sequence encodes CASSLEIGFNYGYTF. V and J are TRBV7-7 and TRBJ1-2, with D unclear. CDR3 length: 15 residues. CDR1 and CDR2 from the germline V gene are SSHAT and FNYEAQ (reference sequence). Deletions cut 1 base from V and 1 base from J, with 10 bases between.

In this sample, this clone turned up a few times. The chain uses TRBV28 and TRBJ1-4; D perhaps matches TRBD1 (6 bases). Germline V CDR1 and CDR2: MDHEN, SYDVKM. V lost 7 bases, J lost 1 base, and 19 bases lay in between. This CDR3 is built from 17 residues. The CDR3 sequence: CASTIGRGDGTNEKLFF. The CDR3 DNA sequence: TGTGCCAGCACTATTGGAAGGGGGGATGGAACTAATGAAAAACTGTTTTTT.